The next 9 T cell receptor beta chains were all read from a single sample in a study of T cell responses to AZD1222 COVID-19 vaccine. Clones were read by immunoSEQ multiplex PCR, and TCRdb kept only the in-frame ones, dropping some. The sample records more than 95,000 clones, around 92% being singletons. This specimen was peripheral blood, taken on day 0 of AZD1222 vaccination. The receptors stem from an adult in good health.

The chain joins TRBV5-4 to TRBJ2-2, with 9 bases that match TRBD1. This CDR3 is 14 amino acids long. CDR1 and CDR2 (germline): SGHNT, YYREEE (reference sequence). The ends lost 3 bases at V and 6 bases at J; junction bases unmatched: 3. The CDR3 bases are TGTGCCAGCAGCTCACAGGGGGCTGCCGGGGAGCTGTTTTTT. Protein: CASSSQGAAGELFF.

The chain carries TRBV5-1 and TRBJ1-2, with 9 bases identical to TRBD1. CDR1 and CDR2 from the germline V gene are SGHRS and YFSETQ. The CDR3 totals 14 residues. Germline trimming cut 4 bases from V and 8 bases from J; bases unmatched to any gene: 9. The CDR3 nucleotides read TGCGCCAGCAGCATACTACAGGGGGCGGAAGGCTACACCTTC. Amino acid sequence: CASSILQGAEGYTF.

This clone has more than one count but fewer than ten. This chain connects TRBV27 to TRBJ2-2; D possibly matches TRBD1 or TRBD2 (7 bases each). The CDR3 is made up of 16 amino acids. The V and J ends lost 3 bases and 5 bases respectively, with 16 bases between them. Per germline, CDR1 MNHEY and CDR2 SMNVEV (reference sequence). CDR3 region: CASSFHRGGTTGELFF. The CDR3 DNA reads as TGTGCCAGCAGTTTCCACAGGGGAGGGACTACCGGGGAGCTGTTTTTT.

The gene calls are TRBV12-5 and TRBJ1-1, with 8 bases identical to TRBD1. The CDR3 extends over 14 amino acids. The germline V gene encodes CDR1 LGHNT and CDR2 FRNRAP. The ends lost 5 bases at V and 4 bases at J; junction bases unmatched: 6. This CDR3 reads CASGATGGSTEAFF. CDR3 nucleotide sequence: TGTGCTAGTGGTGCCACAGGGGGATCCACTGAAGCTTTCTTT.

J is TRBJ1-1 and V is TRBV9; D gene ambiguous. CDR1 SGDLS and CDR2 YYNGEE come from the germline V gene. The ends were cut back, 3 bases at V and 0 bases at J, with 6 bases in the middle. The CDR3 length is 13 residues. For the CDR3, the DNA is TGTGCCAGCAGCGAATGGGTGAACACTGAAGCTTTCTTT. Translating gives CASSEWVNTEAFF.

The V and J genes are TRBV28 and TRBJ2-7, with a tentative D call TRBD2 (7 bases). Germline CDR1 is MDHEN and CDR2 is SYDVKM. The CDR3 contains 14 residues. V shed 7 bases and J shed 7 bases, with 20 bases lying between them. The CDR3 spells CASTKFRGAREQYF. In DNA, the CDR3 is TGTGCCAGCACTAAGTTTCGGGGGGCTCGGGAGCAGTACTTC.

The chain has TRBV9 and TRBJ2-1; 10 nucleotides agree with TRBD1. Germline V lookup: CDR1 SGDLS, CDR2 YYNGEE. V gave up 0 bases and J gave up 4 bases; unmatched junction bases: 4. The CDR3 covers 16 residues. In DNA, the CDR3 is TGTGCCAGCAGCGTAGCTGGGGGACAGGGGTACAATGAGCAGTTCTTC. It codes for CASSVAGGQGYNEQFF.

V usage is TRBV11-3 and J usage is TRBJ1-5; no clear D. The CDR3 contains 20 residues. CDR1 is SGHNT and CDR2 is YENEEA in the germline V gene. Trimming shortened V by 1 base and J by 0 bases, and 22 bases separated the two germline ends. The CDR3 loop reads CASSLADCESSLYSNQPQHF. The CDR3 DNA is TGTGCCAGCAGCTTAGCGGATTGTGAGTCTTCATTGTATAGCAATCAGCCCCAGCATTTT.

This sequence joins TRBV11-2 and TRBJ2-5, with a tentative D call TRBD2 (6 bases). The CDR3 spans 16 residues. V lost 1 base to trimming and J lost 7 bases, with 19 bases between them. CDR1 is SGHAT and CDR2 is FQNNGV in the germline V gene. This CDR3 is CASSLAARLDKGTQYF. CDR3 in DNA: TGTGCCAGCAGCTTAGCCGCTCGACTAGATAAGGGGACCCAGTACTTC.